The TCR beta chain described here comes from a study of T cell repertoires in cytomegalovirus infection. Study in general: Recently identified HLA-C-restricted and well-studied HLA-B-restricted CMV epitopes were used. Public TCR beta signature analysis indicated the presence of both CMV infection and matching HLA type.

Study conclusions and caveats: What dominated the ex vivo response were HLA-C-restricted CMV-specific TCR beta clonotypes. Based on cumulative public TCR beta family frequency, carriers of CMV plus the relevant HLA were identified.

One entry per CDR3 protein, called by TCRdb with MiXCR from the reads. The profile shows around 570,000 distinct CDR3 sequences, almost 40% of them singletons. Comments on this clonotype: The antigen is undetermined.

Trimming removed 0 bases from V and 7 bases from J; junction bases left unmatched: 7. Per the germline V gene, CDR1 is SGHRS and CDR2 is YFSETQ. CDR3 size: 16 residues. The rearrangement links TRBV5-1 to TRBJ2-1; TRBD2 aligns across 10 bases. This TCR was recovered from a human donor in good health (CMV status not recorded). Some clones in this sample may be carry-over from other donors' samples. Sequencing used cultured PBMCs, obtained from culture after CMV antigen stimulation. The CDR3 reads CASSLGASGGLNEQFF. CDR3 coding DNA: TGCGCCAGCAGCTTGGGGGCTAGCGGGGGTTTAAATGAGCAGTTCTTC.